This T cell receptor (beta chain) was recovered during a study of T cell clonality in common variable immunodeficiency. Clones were sequenced by immunoSEQ multiplex PCR, and TCRdb holds only the in-frame ones, with some missing. The table lists some 19,000 clones, with no singletons. This clone was seen a few times. No antigen is known for it. The read falls 3 residues short of the CDR3 end, and the missing part is taken from the germline J gene. Findings and limits, study-wide: Fewer deletions and N-nucleotide insertions were reportedly seen in common variable immunodeficiency TCR beta sequences.

The J segment lost 4 bases and the V segment lost 8 bases, leaving 10 bases of the junction unmatched. CDR1 is LNHDA, CDR2 SQIVND, per germline (reference sequence). The CDR3 totals 14 residues. The receptor was isolated from a human donor with common variable immunodeficiency. The sample was peripheral blood mononuclear cells. The V call is TRBV19, the J call TRBJ1-1; TRBD1 aligns across 7 bases. CDR3 DNA (partial): TGTGCCAGTTCCGCCGATTACAGGGGCACTGAA. It encodes CASSADYRGTE. The whole CDR3 protein is CASSADYRGTEAFF.